The clone carrying this TCR beta chain has ten or more counts. What it binds is not known. The CDR3 runs to 18 residues. The V and J ends lost 3 bases and 0 bases respectively, with 18 bases between them. This specimen comes from a study of CD8 T cells in ankylosing spondylitis. Study-level findings and limits: Roughly eight highly homologous variants made up a TCR beta motif that seemed to typify ankylosing spondylitis blood.

Each CDR3 protein is one row after TCRdb ran MiXCR on the 5' RACE reads. The sample records under 55,000 distinct CDR3 sequences, around 7.4% being singletons. Sequenced sample: blood, either unsorted or a sorted T cell fraction (not recorded which). The gene calls are TRBV12-3 or TRBV12-4 and TRBJ1-5, with D perhaps TRBD1 (5 bases). The TCR originated in a female donor with ankylosing spondylitis or in good health (not recorded which). The CDR3 region has the DNA TGTGCCAGCAGTTTCCGGGGGACCTTACGATATAGCAATCAGCCCCAGCATTTT. Translated: CASSFRGTLRYSNQPQHF.